This is a list of T cell receptor beta chains from one sample in a study of T cell responses to AZD1222 COVID-19 vaccine. Data came from immunoSEQ multiplex PCR; TCRdb stores just in-frame clones and leaves some out. The profile covers 130,000 to 150,000 clones, with about 89% appearing a single time and about 3% taken by the ten largest. The specimen was peripheral blood, collected on day 0 of MenACWY control vaccination. These receptors originate from an adult in good health. The CDR3 runs from the conserved cysteine through the conserved F or W. The order of the fields is clone size, D gene, CDR3 length, V gene, J gene, CDR3 protein, CDR3 DNA. D genes are given only for firm matches. Only part of the rows carry a size: once, few, many, or a class if the clone is expanded.

size: NA
D: NA
length: 11
V: TRBV3-1/TRBV3-2
J: TRBJ1-1
CDR3: CASASGREAFF
DNA: TGTGCCAGCGCCAGCGGGAGAGAAGCTTTCTTT

size: NA
D: TRBD2
length: 13
V: TRBV28
J: TRBJ2-5
CDR3: CASRLAGGETQYF
DNA: TGTGCCAGCAGGCTAGCGGGAGGAGAGACCCAGTACTTC

size: NA
D: NA
length: 12
V: TRBV3-1/TRBV3-2
J: TRBJ1-2
CDR3: CASSQGPRGYTF
DNA: TGTGCCAGCAGCCAAGGACCTCGTGGCTACACCTTC

size: NA
D: NA
length: 17
V: TRBV12-5
J: TRBJ2-6
CDR3: CASGLGAASSGANVLTF
DNA: TGTGCTAGTGGTTTGGGGGCAGCGAGCTCTGGGGCCAACGTCCTGACTTTC

size: NA
D: NA
length: 11
V: TRBV7-9
J: TRBJ2-7
CDR3: CASSRGYEQYF
DNA: TGTGCCAGCAGCCGCGGGTACGAGCAGTACTTC

size: NA
D: NA
length: 14
V: TRBV7-2
J: TRBJ1-5
CDR3: CASSVESSNQPQHF
DNA: TGTGCCAGCAGCGTGGAGTCCAGCAATCAGCCCCAGCATTTT

size: NA
D: NA
length: 12
V: TRBV5-1
J: TRBJ2-7
CDR3: CASSLDMYEQYF
DNA: TGCGCCAGCAGCTTGGACATGTACGAGCAGTACTTC

size: NA
D: NA
length: 11
V: TRBV30
J: TRBJ1-1
CDR3: CAWSVTRLAFF
DNA: TGTGCCTGGAGTGTAACCCGACTGGCTTTCTTT

size: few
D: NA
length: 11
V: TRBV19
J: TRBJ1-2
CDR3: CASRAGEGSTF
DNA: TGTGCCAGTAGGGCCGGGGAGGGGAGCACCTTC

size: NA
D: NA
length: 13
V: TRBV27
J: TRBJ1-2
CDR3: CASSPGTPYGYTF
DNA: TGTGCCAGCAGTCCGGGGACACCCTATGGCTACACCTTC

size: NA
D: TRBD1
length: 18
V: TRBV5-5
J: TRBJ1-3
CDR3: CASSPYRPGQGFGNTIYF
DNA: TGTGCCAGCAGCCCGTACCGACCGGGACAGGGATTTGGAAACACCATATATTTT

size: NA
D: NA
length: 14
V: TRBV28
J: TRBJ1-6
CDR3: CASNSGAYNSPLHF
DNA: TGTGCCAGCAATTCAGGGGCCTATAATTCACCCCTCCACTTT

size: NA
D: NA
length: 12
V: TRBV29-1
J: TRBJ1-2
CDR3: CSVGHNNYGYTF
DNA: TGCAGCGTTGGACACAATAACTATGGCTACACCTTC

size: NA
D: TRBD1
length: 14
V: TRBV5-1
J: TRBJ1-1
CDR3: CASSLTGGLAEAFF
DNA: TGCGCCAGCAGCTTGACAGGGGGCTTGGCTGAAGCTTTCTTT

size: NA
D: NA
length: 14
V: TRBV2
J: TRBJ1-1
CDR3: CASSDSALNTEAFF
DNA: TGTGCCAGCAGTGACTCGGCCCTGAACACTGAAGCTTTCTTT

size: NA
D: TRBD1
length: 14
V: TRBV28
J: TRBJ1-2
CDR3: CASSSLRQGSGYTF
DNA: TGTGCCAGCAGTTCCCTCCGACAGGGTAGTGGCTACACCTTC

size: NA
D: NA
length: 13
V: TRBV18
J: TRBJ1-1
CDR3: CASSRGRNTEAFF
DNA: TGTGCCAGCTCACGTGGGCGGAACACTGAAGCTTTCTTT

size: once
D: NA
length: 15
V: TRBV5-6
J: TRBJ2-7
CDR3: CASSLAGLRAYEQYF
DNA: TGTGCCAGCAGCTTGGCCGGCTTACGAGCCTACGAGCAGTACTTC

size: NA
D: NA
length: 12
V: TRBV11-1
J: TRBJ1-1
CDR3: CASSLDSDEAFF
DNA: TGTGCCAGCAGCTTAGACAGCGATGAAGCTTTCTTT

size: once
D: NA
length: 15
V: TRBV27
J: TRBJ1-1
CDR3: CASSLFAGTDTEAFF
DNA: TGTGCCAGCAGCCTATTTGCAGGGACGGACACTGAAGCTTTCTTT

size: NA
D: NA
length: 12
V: TRBV10-1
J: TRBJ2-2
CDR3: CASSMRTGELFF
DNA: TGCGCCAGCAGCATGCGCACCGGGGAGCTGTTTTTT

size: NA
D: NA
length: 13
V: TRBV21-1
J: TRBJ1-1
CDR3: CARRPQGITEAFF
DNA: TGTGCCAGGAGGCCTCAGGGGATCACTGAAGCTTTCTTT

size: NA
D: NA
length: 15
V: TRBV2
J: TRBJ2-7
CDR3: CASSERFLIAYEQYF
DNA: TGTGCCAGCAGTGAGAGGTTCCTTATCGCCTACGAGCAGTACTTC

size: many
D: NA
length: 15
V: TRBV11-2
J: TRBJ1-2
CDR3: CASSLIRGRPGGYTF
DNA: TGTGCCAGCAGCTTAATAAGGGGCCGCCCAGGGGGCTACACCTTC

size: NA
D: TRBD2
length: 16
V: TRBV5-1
J: TRBJ2-3
CDR3: CASSLGLAGTGDTQYF
DNA: TGCGCCAGCAGCCTGGGACTAGCGGGGACCGGAGATACGCAGTATTTT

size: NA
D: NA
length: 13
V: TRBV11-3
J: TRBJ2-2
CDR3: CASSGGDTGELFF
DNA: TGTGCCAGCAGCGGAGGGGACACCGGGGAGCTGTTTTTT

size: once
D: NA
length: 13
V: TRBV11-2
J: TRBJ2-2
CDR3: CASSLGPPRELFF
DNA: TGTGCCAGCAGCTTAGGGCCCCCGAGGGAGCTGTTTTTT

size: NA
D: NA
length: 16
V: TRBV19
J: TRBJ2-2
CDR3: CASTRTRVRGTGELFF
DNA: TGTGCCAGTACCCGAACCAGGGTACGGGGAACCGGGGAGCTGTTTTTT

size: NA
D: NA
length: 14
V: TRBV2
J: TRBJ1-1
CDR3: CATLAGQTNTEAFF
DNA: TGTGCCACCCTGGCCGGACAAACGAACACTGAAGCTTTCTTT

size: few
D: NA
length: 12
V: TRBV12-3/TRBV12-4
J: TRBJ1-4
CDR3: CASRATNEKLFF
DNA: TGTGCCAGCAGGGCAACTAATGAAAAACTGTTTTTT

size: few
D: NA
length: 15
V: TRBV9
J: TRBJ2-7
CDR3: CASSVDPLAPYEQYF
DNA: TGTGCCAGCAGCGTCGACCCGTTGGCCCCCTACGAGCAGTACTTC

size: NA
D: NA
length: 12
V: TRBV2
J: TRBJ1-2
CDR3: CARPRGGYGYTF
DNA: TGTGCCAGACCCCGCGGGGGGTATGGCTACACCTTC

size: NA
D: NA
length: 16
V: TRBV19
J: TRBJ2-6
CDR3: CATTEGLISGANVLTF
DNA: TGTGCCACCACGGAGGGCCTGATCTCTGGGGCCAACGTCCTGACTTTC

size: NA
D: TRBD2
length: 14
V: TRBV29-1
J: TRBJ2-7
CDR3: CSVEDRREGGEQYF
DNA: TGCAGCGTTGAAGATAGACGGGAGGGGGGCGAGCAGTACTTC

size: few
D: NA
length: 15
V: TRBV5-4
J: TRBJ1-2
CDR3: CASTQRGARSYGYTF
DNA: TGTGCCAGCACCCAACGAGGGGCGCGGAGCTATGGCTACACCTTC

size: NA
D: NA
length: 16
V: TRBV4-1
J: TRBJ1-1
CDR3: CASSRSEQGGGTEVLF
DNA: TGCGCCAGCAGCCGATCCGAACAAGGGGGGGGCACTGAAGTCCTCTTT

size: NA
D: NA
length: 13
V: TRBV5-1
J: TRBJ2-7
CDR3: CASSLDSRDEQYF
DNA: TGCGCCAGCAGCTTGGACAGTCGCGACGAGCAGTACTTC

size: NA
D: TRBD2
length: 16
V: TRBV5-1
J: TRBJ2-7
CDR3: CASSAGLAGTTYEQYF
DNA: TGCGCCAGCAGCGCGGGACTAGCGGGGACTACCTACGAGCAGTACTTC

size: NA
D: NA
length: 19
V: TRBV21-1
J: TRBJ1-6
CDR3: CASSKGWVLQGAYNSPLHF
DNA: TGTGCCAGCAGCAAAGGGTGGGTACTACAGGGGGCCTATAATTCACCCCTCCACTTT

size: NA
D: TRBD1
length: 15
V: TRBV27
J: TRBJ1-2
CDR3: CASSTDRGKDYGYTF
DNA: TGTGCCAGCAGTACCGACAGGGGGAAGGACTATGGCTACACCTTC

size: once
D: NA
length: 14
V: TRBV27
J: TRBJ1-4
CDR3: CASRMQGFNEKLFF
DNA: TGTGCCAGCAGGATGCAGGGATTTAATGAAAAACTGTTTTTT

size: NA
D: NA
length: 14
V: TRBV5-4
J: TRBJ2-3
CDR3: CASNLGGGRDTQYF
DNA: TGTGCCAGCAACCTGGGGGGTGGTAGGGATACGCAGTATTTT

size: NA
D: TRBD1
length: 12
V: TRBV7-9
J: TRBJ1-2
CDR3: CASSLTGNGYTF
DNA: TGTGCCAGCAGCTTGACAGGGAATGGCTACACCTTC

size: few
D: TRBD1
length: 13
V: TRBV9
J: TRBJ2-5
CDR3: CASSRGHQETQYF
DNA: TGTGCCAGCAGCAGGGGGCATCAAGAGACCCAGTACTTC

size: NA
D: TRBD2
length: 14
V: TRBV10-2
J: TRBJ2-1
CDR3: CASSERLAGDEQFF
DNA: TGCGCCAGCAGTGAGAGACTAGCGGGAGATGAGCAGTTCTTC

size: NA
D: NA
length: 13
V: TRBV27
J: TRBJ2-3
CDR3: CASSPNSWDTQYF
DNA: TGTGCCAGCAGTCCTAATAGCTGGGATACGCAGTATTTT

size: NA
D: TRBD2
length: 15
V: TRBV25-1
J: TRBJ2-1
CDR3: CASSGPSGSYNEQFF
DNA: TGTGCCAGCAGTGGACCTAGCGGTTCCTACAATGAGCAGTTCTTC

size: NA
D: TRBD2
length: 19
V: TRBV15
J: TRBJ2-2
CDR3: CATSRDRGTSGAATGELFF
DNA: TGTGCCACCAGCAGAGATCGTGGGACTAGCGGGGCGGCCACCGGGGAGCTGTTTTTT

size: NA
D: NA
length: 15
V: TRBV13
J: TRBJ2-1
CDR3: CASSATGSSYNEQFF
DNA: TGTGCCAGCAGCGCCACAGGGAGCTCCTACAATGAGCAGTTCTTC

size: NA
D: TRBD2
length: 14
V: TRBV30
J: TRBJ2-3
CDR3: CAWSGLAGPGTQYF
DNA: TGTGCCTGGAGTGGACTAGCGGGACCTGGTACGCAGTATTTT

size: NA
D: NA
length: 14
V: TRBV5-1
J: TRBJ1-1
CDR3: CASSLASSNTEAFF
DNA: TGCGCCAGCAGCTTAGCGTCCTCGAACACTGAAGCTTTCTTT

size: NA
D: NA
length: 14
V: TRBV19
J: TRBJ1-1
CDR3: CASSITLLGTEAFF
DNA: TGTGCCAGTAGTATTACCCTCCTGGGGACTGAAGCTTTCTTT

size: NA
D: NA
length: 16
V: TRBV12-2
J: TRBJ2-1
CDR3: CASRYPSWEGMNEQFF
DNA: TGTGCAAGTCGCTACCCCTCGTGGGAGGGAATGAATGAGCAGTTCTTC

size: NA
D: NA
length: 13
V: TRBV10-3
J: TRBJ1-2
CDR3: CANRWDGGGGYTF
DNA: TGTGCCAACCGTTGGGATGGGGGCGGAGGCTACACCTTC

size: NA
D: TRBD2
length: 15
V: TRBV6-4
J: TRBJ2-1
CDR3: CASRDSGGGKDEQFF
DNA: TGTGCCAGCAGAGATAGCGGCGGGGGAAAAGATGAGCAGTTCTTC

size: NA
D: TRBD2
length: 15
V: TRBV9
J: TRBJ2-3
CDR3: CASSVAGGPVDTQYF
DNA: TGTGCCAGCAGCGTAGCGGGGGGGCCGGTAGATACGCAGTATTTT

size: NA
D: NA
length: 16
V: TRBV5-1
J: TRBJ2-1
CDR3: CASSLAGTGGDNEQFF
DNA: TGCGCCAGCAGCTTGGCCGGGACTGGCGGAGACAATGAGCAGTTCTTC

size: NA
D: NA
length: 16
V: TRBV7-2
J: TRBJ2-5
CDR3: CASSGDGQGGQETQYF
DNA: TGTGCCAGCAGCGGGGACGGACAGGGAGGGCAAGAGACCCAGTACTTC

size: NA
D: NA
length: 13
V: TRBV29-1
J: TRBJ2-2
CDR3: CSVGTLGAGELFF
DNA: TGCAGCGTTGGGACACTAGGCGCCGGGGAGCTGTTTTTT